This TCR beta chain was sequenced during a study of shared clonotypes between healthy human individuals. Study details: The study enrolled a couple of women and a few men aged 18 to 49.

Germline V gene data show CDR1 as SGDLS and CDR2 as YYNGEE. J gave up 4 bases and V 3 bases, and 9 bases lay outside the gene matches. This CDR3 spans 16 amino acids. Original handling: ImmunoSEQ gave junction-only sequences without quality scores, so filtering differed. Generated by immunoSEQ multiplex PCR, the TCRdb table keeps only in-frame clones and is missing some. The V and J calls and clone size come from that table; D and trimming were worked out from the DNA. This table holds about 2.3 million clones, approximately 95% found once. The sequence was obtained from a man between 18 and 29 years old in good health. Some clones in this sample may be carry-over from other donors' samples. The chain is built from TRBV9 and TRBJ2-3, with 9 bases aligning to TRBD2. Material for sequencing was naive CD4+ T cells from PBMCs. Subset of the sample: CD45RA+ positively selected. The CDR3 DNA is TGTGCCAGCAGCGCGACAGGGACTAGCTCGGCAGATACGCAGTATTTT. It encodes CASSATGTSSADTQYF.